This is a list of T cell receptor beta chains from one sample in a study of T-cell memory formation after mild COVID-19. From the 5' RACE reads, TCRdb called clonotypes with MiXCR, one entry per CDR3 protein. The table lists 50,000 or so distinct CDR3 sequences, less than 35% of them singletons. The specimen was PBMCs or a T cell subset sorted from them (not recorded which). Source of these receptors: a man between 18 and 35 years old who had mild COVID-19 (a few samples of this study predate the infection). Cell type and time point are not known. Each CDR3 is given with its conserved first and last residue. The D gene is left open where the match is weak. Only some rows state a clone size, as once, few, many or a class for expanded clones.

J,size,V,length,D,CDR3,DNA
TRBJ2-2,NA,TRBV7-2,17,NA,CASSWEIPGAGDGELFF,TGTGCCAGCAGCTGGGAGATACCCGGCGCGGGCGACGGGGAGCTGTTTTTT
TRBJ2-7,NA,TRBV29-1,15,NA,CSVEDYDLRPGEQYF,TGCAGCGTTGAAGATTATGACTTGCGACCCGGCGAGCAGTACTTC
TRBJ1-1,NA,TRBV6-5,14,NA,CASSYPGANTEAFF,TGTGCCAGCAGTTACCCAGGGGCAAACACTGAAGCTTTCTTT
TRBJ1-5,NA,TRBV6-5,15,TRBD1,CASSSGTDSNQPQHF,TGTGCCAGCAGTTCCGGGACAGATAGCAATCAGCCCCAGCATTTT
TRBJ2-1,few,TRBV20-1,16,TRBD2,CSALTSGGASYNEQFF,TGCAGTGCCCTCACTAGCGGGGGGGCCTCCTACAATGAGCAGTTCTTC
TRBJ2-3,few,TRBV6-5,16,TRBD1,CASSKQPGQGSDTQYF,TGTGCCAGCAGTAAACAGCCGGGACAGGGGTCAGATACGCAGTATTTT
TRBJ2-7,NA,TRBV5-1,13,NA,CASSLPVGNEQYF,TGCGCCAGCAGCCTACCGGTCGGGAACGAGCAGTACTTC
TRBJ2-7,few,TRBV4-1,14,NA,CASSQDPRSYEQYF,TGCGCCAGCAGCCAAGATCCTAGGTCCTACGAGCAGTACTTC
TRBJ2-2,NA,TRBV10-3,15,TRBD1,CAIRPGTDVTGELFF,TGTGCCATCAGACCCGGGACAGATGTTACCGGGGAGCTGTTTTTT
TRBJ2-1,NA,TRBV28,14,NA,CASSFETTYNEQFF,TGTGCCAGCAGTTTTGAAACAACCTACAATGAGCAGTTCTTC
TRBJ2-1,NA,TRBV5-1,14,TRBD2,CASSLAGGRNEQFF,TGCGCCAGCTCGTTGGCGGGGGGGCGGAATGAGCAGTTCTTC
TRBJ1-1,NA,TRBV4-3,13,NA,CASSQDSWTEAFF,TGCGCCAGCAGCCAGGACAGTTGGACTGAAGCTTTCTTT
TRBJ2-1,NA,TRBV12-3/TRBV12-4,15,TRBD2,CASSPTSGVYNEQFF,TGTGCCAGCAGTCCAACTAGCGGGGTCTACAATGAGCAGTTCTTC
TRBJ1-2,NA,TRBV7-2,15,TRBD1,CASSSFAGTGSGYTF,TGTGCCAGCAGCTCCTTTGCCGGGACAGGCAGCGGCTACACCTTC
TRBJ2-1,NA,TRBV6-5,13,NA,CASSYNKVNEQFF,TGTGCCAGCAGTTACAACAAAGTAAATGAGCAGTTCTTC
TRBJ1-1,few,TRBV3-1,14,NA,CASSQGELNTEAFF,TGTGCCAGCAGCCAAGGAGAGCTGAACACTGAAGCTTTCTTT
TRBJ2-5,NA,TRBV5-1,15,TRBD2,CASSFNGGSGETQYF,TGCGCCAGCAGCTTTAACGGGGGGTCCGGGGAGACCCAGTACTTC
TRBJ2-4,NA,TRBV20-1,15,TRBD2,CSARALAGPKNIQYF,TGCAGTGCTAGAGCCCTAGCGGGGCCCAAAAACATTCAGTACTTC
TRBJ2-3,NA,TRBV9,14,NA,CASSQATGTDTQYF,TGTGCCAGCAGCCAAGCGACAGGCACAGATACGCAGTATTTT
TRBJ2-3,NA,TRBV6-6,15,TRBD2,CASRELRGGPDTQYF,TGTGCCAGCAGGGAGCTCCGCGGGGGGCCAGATACGCAGTATTTT
TRBJ2-1,few,TRBV7-3,13,NA,CASSFSPRNEQFF,TGTGCCAGCAGCTTCAGCCCCCGGAATGAGCAGTTCTTC
TRBJ1-2,NA,TRBV10-3,17,TRBD1,CAISETQTLTGSHGYTF,TGTGCCATCAGTGAGACCCAAACCCTGACAGGGAGCCATGGCTACACCTTC
TRBJ2-7,NA,TRBV5-5,14,NA,CASSLALGHREQYF,TGTGCCAGCAGCTTGGCCTTGGGACATCGCGAGCAGTACTTC
TRBJ2-7,NA,TRBV6-1,14,TRBD1,CASGVGQGALEQYF,TGTGCCAGTGGTGTCGGACAGGGGGCTCTCGAGCAGTACTTC
TRBJ1-1,NA,TRBV28,16,NA,CASSLGPGASFTEAFF,TGTGCCAGCAGTTTGGGACCCGGGGCGTCGTTCACTGAAGCTTTCTTT
TRBJ2-1,NA,TRBV5-1,16,NA,CASSFTLRQGNNEQFF,TGCGCCAGCAGCTTTACCTTGAGGCAGGGTAACAATGAGCAGTTCTTC
TRBJ2-2,NA,TRBV3-1,13,NA,CASSPTYTGELFF,TGTGCCAGCAGCCCTACTTACACCGGGGAGCTGTTTTTT
TRBJ2-5,many,TRBV7-7,14,TRBD1,CASSLADRDETQYF,TGTGCCAGCAGCTTAGCGGACAGGGACGAGACCCAGTACTTC
TRBJ2-2,few,TRBV7-6,15,NA,CASSLGPGATGELFF,TGTGCCAGCAGCTTAGGACCCGGGGCCACCGGGGAGCTGTTTTTT
TRBJ1-2,few,TRBV29-1,13,NA,CSVERGDSYGYTF,TGCAGCGTTGAAAGGGGGGACTCCTATGGCTACACCTTC
TRBJ2-5,few,TRBV2,13,NA,CASIRASQETQYF,TGTGCCAGCATCCGGGCCAGCCAAGAGACCCAGTACTTC
TRBJ2-5,few,TRBV20-1,14,NA,CSARRGDSQETQYF,TGCAGTGCCCGGCGGGGGGACAGCCAAGAGACCCAGTACTTC
TRBJ2-2,NA,TRBV29-1,13,NA,CSVRGANTGELFF,TGCAGCGTTAGGGGTGCAAACACCGGGGAGCTGTTTTTT
TRBJ2-5,NA,TRBV19,13,TRBD1,CARQTGGEETQYF,TGTGCCAGACAGACAGGGGGCGAAGAGACCCAGTACTTC
TRBJ1-3,NA,TRBV15,15,NA,CATSRAWSSGNTIYF,TGTGCCACCAGCAGAGCTTGGTCCTCTGGAAACACCATATATTTT
TRBJ2-1,once,TRBV20-1,15,TRBD2,CSASFSGGAYNEQFF,TGCAGTGCTAGTTTTAGCGGGGGGGCCTACAATGAGCAGTTCTTC
TRBJ2-2,medium-sized,TRBV7-9,15,NA,CASSPRDWDTGELFF,TGTGCCAGCAGCCCCCGGGACTGGGACACCGGGGAGCTGTTTTTT
TRBJ1-4,NA,TRBV4-1,15,TRBD1,CASSQGTGGYEKLFF,TGCGCCAGCAGCCAAGGGACAGGGGGATATGAAAAACTGTTTTTT
TRBJ2-2,few,TRBV11-2,15,NA,CASSFAPGAGGELFF,TGTGCCAGCAGCTTTGCGCCCGGGGCCGGCGGGGAGCTGTTTTTT
TRBJ1-2,NA,TRBV29-1,13,NA,CSAHMDTNYGYTF,TGCAGCGCCCATATGGATACTAACTATGGCTACACCTTC
TRBJ2-2,few,TRBV20-1,12,NA,CSAREATGELFF,TGCAGTGCTAGAGAGGCAACCGGGGAGCTGTTTTTT
TRBJ2-3,NA,TRBV4-3,15,NA,CASNTRRDSTDTQYF,TGCGCCAGCAATACCCGGCGGGATAGCACAGATACGCAGTATTTT
TRBJ1-2,NA,TRBV27,15,NA,CASSSNPVANYGYTF,TGTGCCAGCTCTTCCAACCCGGTCGCTAACTATGGCTACACCTTC
TRBJ2-7,few,TRBV7-2,15,NA,CASSFRPGLAYEQYF,TGTGCCAGCAGCTTCAGACCCGGCCTAGCCTACGAGCAGTACTTC
TRBJ2-1,NA,TRBV4-1,15,TRBD2,CASSHGSGAGPEQFF,TGCGCCAGCAGCCACGGGAGCGGGGCGGGTCCTGAGCAGTTCTTC
TRBJ1-5,NA,TRBV5-8,16,NA,CASSLGFVSGNQPQHF,TGTGCCAGCAGCTTGGGGTTCGTGTCAGGGAATCAGCCCCAGCATTTT
TRBJ1-1,NA,TRBV4-1,15,TRBD1,CASSHPDRLSTEAFF,TGCGCCAGCAGCCACCCGGACAGGCTGAGCACTGAAGCTTTCTTT
TRBJ2-6,few,TRBV20-1,15,TRBD1,CSAWTGAGGANVLTF,TGCAGTGCTTGGACAGGGGCAGGTGGGGCCAACGTCCTGACTTTC
TRBJ2-3,NA,TRBV12-3/TRBV12-4,15,TRBD1,CASSQGTVEFDTQYF,TGTGCCAGCAGTCAGGGGACAGTAGAGTTCGATACGCAGTATTTT
TRBJ2-7,NA,TRBV20-1,14,NA,CSARAQSAKYEQYF,TGCAGTGCTAGAGCCCAGTCGGCGAAATACGAGCAGTACTTC
TRBJ1-1,few,TRBV6-2/TRBV6-3,12,NA,CASSYSGTQAFF,TGTGCCAGCAGTTACTCAGGGACACAAGCTTTCTTT
TRBJ2-6,NA,TRBV20-1,16,NA,CSASWTGTSGANVLTF,TGCAGTGCTTCCTGGACTGGGACCTCTGGGGCCAACGTCCTGACTTTC
TRBJ2-7,few,TRBV18,13,TRBD1,CASSSTGVSEQYF,TGTGCCAGCTCATCAACAGGGGTTAGCGAGCAGTACTTC
TRBJ1-2,few,TRBV9,13,NA,CASSEGRDYGYTF,TGTGCCAGCAGCGAAGGTCGAGACTATGGCTACACCTTC
TRBJ1-1,NA,TRBV19,13,NA,CASSISVNTEAFF,TGTGCCAGTAGTATCTCCGTGAACACTGAAGCTTTCTTT